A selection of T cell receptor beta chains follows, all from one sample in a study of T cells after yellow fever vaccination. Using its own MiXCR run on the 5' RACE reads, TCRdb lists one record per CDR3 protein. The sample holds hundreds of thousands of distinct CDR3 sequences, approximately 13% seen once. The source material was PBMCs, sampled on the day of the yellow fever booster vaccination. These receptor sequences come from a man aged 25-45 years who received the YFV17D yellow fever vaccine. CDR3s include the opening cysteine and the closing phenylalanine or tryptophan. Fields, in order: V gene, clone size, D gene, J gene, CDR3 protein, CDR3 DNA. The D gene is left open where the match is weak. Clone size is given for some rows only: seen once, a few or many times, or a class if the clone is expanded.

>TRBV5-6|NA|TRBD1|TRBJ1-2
CASSLDRGLSGYTF
TGTGCCAGCAGCTTGGACAGGGGGCTTTCTGGCTACACCTTC
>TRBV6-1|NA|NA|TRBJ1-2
CASHEGRPGDRLLTF
TGTGCCAGCCACGAGGGAAGGCCGGGTGACAGACTTCTCACCTTC
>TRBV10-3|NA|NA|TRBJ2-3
CATAGPDTQYF
TGTGCCACCGCGGGCCCAGATACGCAGTATTTT
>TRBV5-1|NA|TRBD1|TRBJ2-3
CASSLPRQGGTDTQYF
TGCGCCAGCAGCTTGCCCCGACAGGGGGGCACAGATACGCAGTATTTT
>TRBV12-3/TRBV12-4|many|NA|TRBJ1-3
CASSLGGGNTIYF
TGTGCCAGCAGTTTGGGTGGTGGTAACACCATATATTTT
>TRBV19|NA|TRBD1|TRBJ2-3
CASNPGTGSTDTQYF
TGTGCCAGTAATCCGGGGACAGGGAGCACAGATACGCAGTATTTT
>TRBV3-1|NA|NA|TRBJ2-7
CASSRTPNYEQYF
TGTGCCAGCAGCCGGACCCCGAACTACGAGCAGTACTTC
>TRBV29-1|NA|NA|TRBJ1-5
CSTLDGLNQPQHF
TGCAGCACACTGGACGGGTTGAATCAGCCCCAGCATTTT
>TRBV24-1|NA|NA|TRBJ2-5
CATSDRKSPSAETQYF
TGTGCCACCAGTGATCGGAAAAGCCCCTCGGCAGAGACCCAGTACTTC
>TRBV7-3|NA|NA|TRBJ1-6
CASSWRDNSPLHF
TGTGCCAGCAGCTGGCGCGATAATTCACCCCTCCACTTT
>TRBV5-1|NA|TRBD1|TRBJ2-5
CASSPGDRGGETQYF
TGCGCCAGCAGCCCGGGGGACAGGGGCGGAGAGACCCAGTACTTC
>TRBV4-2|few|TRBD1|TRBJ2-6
CASSQDPGGASGANVLTF
TGTGCCAGCAGCCAAGATCCAGGGGGCGCTTCTGGGGCCAACGTCCTGACTTTC
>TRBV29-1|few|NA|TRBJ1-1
CSATRTGSDTEAFF
TGCAGCGCCACTCGCACAGGTTCGGACACTGAAGCTTTCTTT
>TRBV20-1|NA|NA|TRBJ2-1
CSARAPGGDGWYNEQFF
TGCAGTGCTAGAGCCCCAGGTGGCGATGGGTGGTACAATGAGCAGTTCTTC
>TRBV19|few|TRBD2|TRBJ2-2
CATRGEPGELFF
TGTGCCACTCGGGGGGAACCCGGGGAGCTGTTTTTT
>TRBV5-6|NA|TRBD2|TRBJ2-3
CASSFRTSGKKGTDTQYF
TGTGCCAGCAGCTTCCGGACTAGCGGGAAGAAGGGCACAGATACGCAGTATTTT
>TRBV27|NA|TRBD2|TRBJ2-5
CASSLRVAGTGTETQYF
TGTGCCAGCAGTTTAAGGGTAGCGGGAACGGGAACAGAGACCCAGTACTTC
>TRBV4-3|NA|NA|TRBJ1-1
CASSQSAGVNTEAFF
TGCGCCAGCAGCCAATCGGCAGGGGTGAACACTGAAGCTTTCTTT
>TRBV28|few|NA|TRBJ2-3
CASSESVADTQYF
TGTGCCAGCTCCGAGAGCGTGGCAGATACGCAGTATTTT
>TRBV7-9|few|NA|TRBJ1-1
CASSLEAGPEAFF
TGTGCCAGCAGCTTAGAGGCAGGCCCTGAAGCTTTCTTT
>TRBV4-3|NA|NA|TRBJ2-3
CASSQEVLGSLDTQYF
TGCGCCAGCAGCCAAGAGGTCCTAGGGTCGTTGGATACGCAGTATTTT
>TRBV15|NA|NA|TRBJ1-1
CATSRDRVSFF
TGTGCCACCAGCAGAGATCGGGTATCTTTCTTT
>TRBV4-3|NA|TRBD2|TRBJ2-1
CASSQGVASSGSYEQFF
TGCGCCAGCAGCCAAGGCGTCGCGTCTAGCGGGAGCTATGAGCAGTTCTTC
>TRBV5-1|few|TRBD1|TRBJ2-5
CASSSPTGQRQETQYF
TGCGCCAGCAGCTCCCCCACGGGACAGCGACAAGAGACCCAGTACTTC
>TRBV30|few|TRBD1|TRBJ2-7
CASSGTGSLYEQYF
TGTGCCTCATCCGGGACAGGGTCACTCTACGAGCAGTACTTC
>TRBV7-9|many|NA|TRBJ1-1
CASARGDTDTEAFF
TGTGCCAGCGCTCGTGGGGACACCGACACTGAAGCTTTCTTT
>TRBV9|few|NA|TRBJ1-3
CASSVGTGDTIYF
TGTGCCAGCAGCGTAGGGACTGGGGACACCATATATTTT
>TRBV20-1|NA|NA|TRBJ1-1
CSARVAGPNTEAFF
TGCAGTGCTAGAGTCGCAGGGCCGAACACTGAAGCTTTCTTT
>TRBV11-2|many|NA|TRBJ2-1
CASSPWGALNEQFF
TGTGCCAGCAGCCCGTGGGGTGCCCTCAATGAGCAGTTCTTC
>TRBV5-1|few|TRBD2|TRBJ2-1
CASSLAELAGLRTYNEQFF
TGCGCCAGCAGCTTGGCCGAGCTAGCGGGGTTAAGGACTTACAATGAGCAGTTCTTC
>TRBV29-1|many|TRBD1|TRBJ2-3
CSVVPVRGPGAQYF
TGCAGCGTTGTCCCCGTCAGGGGGCCCGGGGCGCAGTATTTT
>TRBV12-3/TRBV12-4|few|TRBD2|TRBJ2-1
CASRLADNEQFF
TGTGCCAGTAGACTAGCGGACAATGAGCAGTTCTTC
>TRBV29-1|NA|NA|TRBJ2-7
CSVLSTTPLDEQYF
TGCAGCGTCTTGTCGACTACCCCTTTAGACGAGCAGTACTTC
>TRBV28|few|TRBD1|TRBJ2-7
CASSLPTPGQGEEQYF
TGTGCCAGCAGTCTGCCTACCCCGGGACAGGGGGAAGAGCAGTACTTC
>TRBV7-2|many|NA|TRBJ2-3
CASSLTYYTVDTQYF
TGTGCCAGCAGCCTGACTTACTACACAGTGGATACGCAGTATTTT
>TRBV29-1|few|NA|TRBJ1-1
CSVDQGRDTEAFF
TGCAGCGTTGATCAAGGTCGGGACACTGAAGCTTTCTTT
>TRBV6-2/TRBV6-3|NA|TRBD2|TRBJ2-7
CASSSTSGSSWEQYF
TGTGCCAGCAGTTCCACTAGCGGGAGTTCGTGGGAGCAGTACTTC
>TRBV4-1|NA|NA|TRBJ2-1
CASSQLNNNRNEQFF
TGCGCCAGCAGCCAGCTGAATAACAACCGCAATGAGCAGTTCTTC
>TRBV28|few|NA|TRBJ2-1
CASLPGGFNNEQFF
TGTGCCAGCCTCCCCGGCGGGTTCAACAATGAGCAGTTCTTC
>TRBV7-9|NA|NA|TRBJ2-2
CASNPGGNTGELFF
TGTGCCAGTAACCCCGGGGGTAACACCGGGGAGCTGTTTTTT
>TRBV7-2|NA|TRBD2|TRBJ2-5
CASSTSGVQETQYF
TGTGCCAGCAGCACTAGCGGCGTCCAAGAGACCCAGTACTTC
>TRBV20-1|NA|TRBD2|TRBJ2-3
CCARDLGLGQDTQYF
TGCTGTGCTAGAGATTTGGGACTAGGCCAGGATACGCAGTATTTT
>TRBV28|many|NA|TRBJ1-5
CASSFGQPQHF
TGTGCCAGCTCTTTTGGTCAGCCCCAGCATTTT
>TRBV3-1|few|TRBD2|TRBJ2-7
CASSHRTSGIGSYEQYF
TGTGCCAGCAGCCACAGGACTAGCGGGATCGGGTCCTACGAGCAGTACTTC
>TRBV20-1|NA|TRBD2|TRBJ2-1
CSASGRDWIDEQFF
TGCAGTGCTAGTGGGAGGGATTGGATTGATGAGCAGTTCTTC
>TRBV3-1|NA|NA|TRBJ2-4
CASSQTTGRQNIQYF
TGTGCCAGCAGCCAAACTACAGGGCGGCAAAACATTCAGTACTTC
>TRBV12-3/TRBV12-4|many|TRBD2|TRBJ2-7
CASSLGGLGYEQYF
TGTGCCAGCAGTCTAGGGGGACTAGGCTACGAGCAGTACTTC